The subject of this entry is one T cell receptor (beta chain). The sample originates from a study of shared clonotypes between healthy human individuals. Profiled with immunoSEQ multiplex PCR; TCRdb holds only in-frame clones, not every one. This sample carries a few hundred thousand clones, about 96% of them seen once, and the ten largest clones take about 0.34%. CD45RO+ cells were combined with CCR7-negative CD45RA+ TemRA cells to form CD8 memory. Germline values: CDR1 SNHLY, CDR2 FYNNEI. CDR3 length: 14 amino acids. V lost 6 bases, J lost 0 bases, and 0 bases stayed unmatched. The clonotype originates from a young man in good health. Sequenced material: memory CD8+ T cells sorted from blood. Subset defined: CD45RO+ cells pooled with CCR7-negative TemRA cells. The chain carries TRBV2 and TRBJ2-1; 9 bases match TRBD2. The CDR3 DNA reads TGTGCCAGCAGGCGGGGGGGCTCCTACAATGAGCAGTTCTTC. Translated: CASRRGGSYNEQFF.